The 23 T cell receptor beta chains listed next were all sequenced from one sample in a study of shared clonotypes between healthy human individuals. The data were produced by immunoSEQ multiplex PCR, yet TCRdb's version contains in-frame clones alone and is incomplete. The sample lists around 690,000 clones, less than 95% occurring once. Specimen: memory CD8+ T cells from PBMCs. Subset reported: CD45RO+ cells pooled with CCR7-negative TemRA cells. These receptors were collected from a man between 18 and 29 years old in good health. Some clones in this sample may be carry-over from other donors' samples.

This sequence joins TRBV7-9 and TRBJ2-7; tentative D call: TRBD1 (5 bases). Germline V gene data show CDR1 as SEHNR and CDR2 as FQNEAQ (reference sequence). The CDR3 has 14 amino acids. Trimming removed 5 bases at V and 3 bases at J, with 14 bases between. The CDR3 DNA reads TGTGCCAGCAGCAACCGTGAAGGGGACTACGAGCAGTACTTC. Encoded protein: CASSNREGDYEQYF.

Written as DNA, the CDR3 is TGTGCCAGCAGCCCCTATACCGGGGAGCTGTTTTTT. It specifies CASSPYTGELFF. The chain recombines TRBV6-5 with TRBJ2-2; D is unclear. Germline V gene sequence: CDR1 MNHEY, CDR2 SVGAGI. The germline V and J ends were trimmed by 6 bases and 5 bases, with 7 bases remaining between them. CDR3 length: 12 residues.

The CDR3 region is CASSPLGLMDTEAFF. The CDR3 bases are TGTGCCAGCAGCCCACTCGGGCTTATGGACACTGAAGCTTTCTTT. The genes are TRBV27 and TRBJ1-1; D is undetermined. The germline V gene has CDR1 MNHEY and CDR2 SMNVEV (reference sequence). V lost 6 bases, J lost 3 bases, and 17 bases lay in between. CDR3 length: 15 residues.

In DNA form, the CDR3 reads TGTGCCAGTAGCCGTGGACTAGCGGGAGTGAACGAGCAGTACTTC. Its translation: CASSRGLAGVNEQYF. This sequence joins TRBV19 and TRBJ2-7, with 13 bases that match TRBD2. CDR1 and CDR2 from the germline V gene are LNHDA and SQIVND (reference sequence). V trimming: 6 bases; J trimming: 5 bases; junction bases outside the gene matches: 7. The CDR3 is 15 residues long.

CDR3 sequence reads: CASSLVGAYNEQFF. The CDR3 DNA sequence: TGTGCCAGCAGCTTGGTAGGGGCCTACAATGAGCAGTTCTTC. This chain links TRBV5-6 with TRBJ2-1, with D possibly TRBD1 on 5 matching bases. CDR1 SGHDT and CDR2 YYEEEE come from the germline V gene. Trimming cost V 0 bases and J 2 bases, with 6 bases left between them. CDR3 size: 14 residues.

J is TRBJ2-3 and V is TRBV30; D remains unclear. Trimming took 3 bases from V and 3 from J, leaving 16 bases between them. In germline, CDR1 is GTSNPN, CDR2 SVGIG (reference sequence). The CDR3 loop spans 15 amino acids. The CDR3 protein is CAWRDGRFHTDTQYF. Here the CDR3 DNA reads TGTGCCTGGAGGGATGGCAGGTTTCATACAGATACGCAGTATTTT.

The chain couples TRBV18 to TRBJ1-1; a weak D match, TRBD1 (6 bases). CDR3 length: 16 residues. Trimming left V 5 bases short and J 1 base short, with 17 bases between. Germline V gene data show CDR1 as KGHSH and CDR2 as LQKENI. The chain's CDR3 is CASSGGVLGRNTEAFF. CDR3 sequence (DNA): TGTGCCAGCTCAGGGGGCGTCTTGGGTCGGAACACTGAAGCTTTCTTT.

V and J are TRBV5-6 and TRBJ2-7, with 10 bases identical to TRBD1. V gave up 1 base and J gave up 5 bases; unmatched junction bases: 12. CDR1 is SGHDT, CDR2 YYEEEE, per germline. The CDR3 has 17 residues. As DNA, the CDR3 is TGTGCCAGCAGCTTGTCCTCTGGCGGGGACAGGGGCAACGAGCAGTACTTC. It translates to CASSLSSGGDRGNEQYF.

The chain employs TRBV27 and TRBJ1-1; D is uncertain. V lost 2 bases and J 1 base, leaving 5 bases between the germline ends. This CDR3 is built from 13 residues. Germline-derived CDR1 and CDR2 are MNHEY and SMNVEV (reference sequence). The CDR3 coding sequence is TGTGCCAGCAGTTTAGCGAAGAACACTGAAGCTTTCTTT. Its translation is CASSLAKNTEAFF.

This clone was seen more than once but under ten times. V is TRBV4-2 and J is TRBJ2-5; D might be TRBD2 (6 bases). The J call may be faulty, since TRBJ2-7 better matches the DNA end. The CDR3 totals 15 residues. The germline CDR1 and CDR2 sequences are LGHNA and YNFKEQ. CDR3 amino acids: CASSQDIGSSYEQYF. For the CDR3, the DNA is TGTGCCAGCAGCCAAGATATCGGGAGTTCCTACGAGCAGTACTTC.

The CDR3 region has the DNA TGTGCCAGCAGCTTAGAGGCGAGCAGGGTCGGTTTCTTT. It yields the protein CASSLEASRVGFF. The J gene is TRBJ1-1, the V gene TRBV7-9; TRBD1 might be the D (5 bases). The germline gives CDR1 SEHNR, CDR2 FQNEAQ (reference sequence). This CDR3 has 13 residues. The V and J ends lost 1 base and 13 bases respectively, with 16 bases between them.

This rearrangement joins TRBV28 to TRBJ2-7; TRBD2 is a possible D gene (5 bases). Trimming cost V 3 bases and J 2 bases, with 8 bases left between them. CDR1 is MDHEN, CDR2 SYDVKM, per germline. The CDR3 runs 13 residues. CDR3 sequence reads: CASSFSGAYEQYF. The CDR3, as DNA: TGTGCCAGCAGTTTCAGCGGCGCCTACGAGCAGTACTTC.

This clone was seen once. The chain links TRBV27 to TRBJ1-1; 7 bases align to TRBD1. CDR1 is MNHEY and CDR2 is SMNVEV in the germline V gene (reference sequence). With 6 bases clipped from V and 2 bases from J, the junction kept 9 bases outside the gene matches. The length of the CDR3 is 15 residues. The CDR3 region has the DNA TGTGCCAGCAGCTTAGTACAGGGGATCAACACTGAAGCTTTCTTT. Protein product: CASSLVQGINTEAFF.

This clone was observed a few times. The chain combines TRBV2 with TRBJ1-5; no clear D. The V and J ends lost 2 bases and 0 bases respectively, with 11 bases between them. This CDR3 is built from 16 residues. Germline V gives CDR1 SNHLY, CDR2 FYNNEI. CDR3 region: CASSEKTPSSNQPQHF. CDR3 nucleotide sequence: TGTGCCAGCAGTGAAAAGACACCATCTAGCAATCAGCCCCAGCATTTT.

This clone was counted a few times. The V and J genes are TRBV7-2 and TRBJ2-7; no definite D call. The CDR3 runs to 12 residues. The germline CDR1 and CDR2 sequences are SGHTA and FQGNSA. V dropped 1 base and J dropped 1 base, with 2 bases sitting between them. Here the CDR3 DNA reads TGTGCCAGCAGCTTAGAGTCCTACGAGCAGTACTTC. Its translation: CASSLESYEQYF.

This chain connects TRBV10-3 to TRBJ2-7, with 10 bases aligning to TRBD1. The CDR3 is 15 amino acids. With 4 bases clipped from V and 7 bases from J, the junction kept 10 bases outside the gene matches. Germline CDR1 ENHRY, CDR2 SYGVKD. CDR3 amino acids: CAISAGTGALREQYF. The DNA of the CDR3 is TGTGCCATCAGTGCAGGGACAGGGGCCCTACGAGAGCAGTACTTC.

V gene TRBV4-1 combines with J gene TRBJ2-7; D could derive from TRBD1 or TRBD2 (5 bases each). The V gene's germline CDR1 is MGHRA and CDR2 YSYEKL. V lost 3 bases, J lost 5 bases, and 17 bases lay in between. This CDR3 is built from 15 residues. CDR3 DNA: TGCGCCAGCAGCCAGGTTCGGGACGGCCGGGACGAGCAGTACTTC. This encodes CASSQVRDGRDEQYF.

The chain carries TRBV27 and TRBJ2-7, with 7 bases fitting TRBD2. The germline V gene has CDR1 MNHEY and CDR2 SMNVEV (reference sequence). The J segment lost 7 bases and the V segment lost 5 bases, leaving 11 bases of the junction unmatched. The CDR3 is 14 amino acids. The CDR3 DNA sequence: TGTGCCAGCAGTCGACTAGCCGGGGGTTGGGAGCAGTACTTC. It is translated as CASSRLAGGWEQYF.

Many counts were recorded for this clone. The chain joins TRBV6-1 to TRBJ1-3, with D possibly TRBD1 on 6 matching bases. The V gene lost 0 bases and the J gene lost 0 bases, with 6 bases spanning the gap. CDR3 length equals 15 residues. Germline V gene data show CDR1 as MNHNS and CDR2 as SASEGT. In DNA, the CDR3 is TGTGCCAGCAGTGAAGCGACAGGCTCTGGAAACACCATATATTTT. Its protein is CASSEATGSGNTIYF.

The CDR3 is CASSPNPLAGGTYQETQYF. DNA of the CDR3: TGCGCCAGCAGCCCAAACCCATTAGCGGGAGGAACGTACCAAGAGACCCAGTACTTC. The chain recombines TRBV4-1 with TRBJ2-5, with 10 bases fitting TRBD2. With 4 bases clipped from V and 0 bases from J, the junction kept 14 bases outside the gene matches. Per germline, CDR1 MGHRA and CDR2 YSYEKL. The CDR3 is made up of 19 amino acids.

The chain couples TRBV2 to TRBJ2-3; maybe TRBD1 (6 bases). The CDR3 is made up of 17 amino acids. Trimming removed 4 bases from V and 1 base from J, with 18 bases in between. CDR1 is SNHLY, CDR2 FYNNEI, per germline. In nucleotides, the CDR3 is TGTGCCAGCAGTGGCATGGGGGCGGGTGTTGGCACAGATACGCAGTATTTT. The encoded protein is CASSGMGAGVGTDTQYF.

Only one count was recorded for this clone. The chain joins TRBV5-4 to TRBJ1-2, with D maybe TRBD1 (6 bases). V was clipped by 5 bases and J by 4 bases, with 12 bases between them. The CDR3 spans 13 residues. CDR1 is SGHNT, CDR2 YYREEE, per germline (reference sequence). The CDR3 spells CASRQGSGYGYTF. The CDR3 DNA is TGTGCCAGCAGGCAGGGGAGCGGCTATGGCTACACCTTC. Supplemented by reference TRBV5-4 and TRBJ1-2, the full variable domain reads ETGVTQSPTHLIKTRGQQVTLRCSSQSGHNTVSWYQQALGQGPQFIFQYYREEENGRGNFPPRFSGLQFPNYSSELNVNALELDDSALYLCASRQGSGYGYTFGSGTRLTVV.

The chain links TRBV5-6 to TRBJ2-1; 13 positions agree with TRBD2. The J segment lost 10 bases and the V segment lost 4 bases, leaving 11 bases of the junction unmatched. The CDR3 length is 16 residues. Germline V CDR1 and CDR2: SGHDT, YYEEEE. The CDR3 here is CASSKGTSGMFWEQFF. In DNA form, the CDR3 reads TGTGCCAGCAGCAAGGGGACTAGCGGGATGTTTTGGGAGCAGTTCTTC. The variable domain in full, with the rest retrieved from reference TRBV5-6 and TRBJ2-1, is DAGVTQSPTHLIKTRGQQVTLRCSPKSGHDTVSWYQQALGQGPQFIFQYYEEEERQRGNFPDRFSGHQFPNYSSELNVNALLLGDSALYLCASSKGTSGMFWEQFFGPGTRLTVL.